The T cell receptor beta chain under discussion was sequenced for a study of T cell changes during pregnancy in multiple sclerosis. The data were produced by immunoSEQ multiplex PCR, yet TCRdb's version contains in-frame clones alone and is incomplete. Here the sample spans about 29,000 clones, about 88% being singletons. V was clipped by 2 bases and J by 3 bases, with 11 bases between them. The V gene's germline CDR1 is MNHEY and CDR2 SMNVEV (reference sequence). The CDR3 has 14 amino acids. The chain recombines TRBV27 with TRBJ2-7, with a tentative D call TRBD2 (5 bases). Sequenced material: CD8+ T cells from peripheral blood mononuclear cells, taken after pregnancy. The source of this sequence is a female donor with multiple sclerosis, enrolled in a pregnancy study. Here the CDR3 DNA reads TGTGCCAGCAGTTTAAGCAGCGGCCTCTACGAGCAGTACTTC. This gives the protein CASSLSSGLYEQYF.